This TCR beta chain was sequenced for a study of brain T cells in children with intractable seizures. Study observations and caveats: Pre-surgery blood may have been undersampled, hiding some clones.

Germline V gene sequence: CDR1 SNHLY, CDR2 FYNNEI. Trimming shortened V by 6 bases and J by 4 bases, and 12 bases separated the two germline ends. The CDR3 extends over 14 amino acids. The data were produced by immunoSEQ multiplex PCR, yet TCRdb's version contains in-frame clones alone and is incomplete. The sample shows approximately 41,000 clones, roughly 90% of them seen only once. Turning to this clone: Its antigen is not identified.

Only cases whose brain tissue showed the highest T cell transcript signatures were sequenced. The chain recombines TRBV2 with TRBJ2-2; D gene ambiguous. Sequenced here: peripheral blood, sampled at surgery. This clonotype was obtained from a girl aged 2-10 years with tuberous sclerosis and intractable seizures. The CDR3 is CASSRTGFTGELFF. In DNA form, the CDR3 reads TGTGCCAGCAGCCGGACGGGTTTCACCGGGGAGCTGTTTTTT. Using reference TRBV2 and TRBJ2-2 for the parts outside the CDR3, the full variable domain is EPEVTQTPSHQVTQMGQEVILRCVPISNHLYFYWYRQILGQKVEFLVSFYNNEISEKSEIFDDQFSVERPDGSNFTLKIRSTKLEDSAMYFCASSRTGFTGELFFGEGSRLTVL.